These 4 T cell receptor beta chains originate from one sample sequenced in a study of cytomegalovirus exposure and HLA in healthy donors. Vbeta (60) and Jbeta (13) primers were used in the PCR. The data were produced by immunoSEQ multiplex PCR, yet TCRdb's version contains in-frame clones alone and is incomplete. This table holds 150,000 or so clones, approximately 80% found once. Sequenced material: PBMCs. The receptors come from a male donor in good health and CMV-seronegative.

The rearrangement uses TRBV28 and TRBJ1-1, with D possibly matching TRBD1 (6 bases). The germline CDR1 and CDR2 sequences are MDHEN and SYDVKM. The CDR3 contains 14 residues. Trimming stripped 8 bases from V and 3 bases from J, with 16 bases between. DNA for the CDR3: TGTGCCAGCTGGGAGACAGGACGATACACTGAAGCTTTCTTT. Residues: CASWETGRYTEAFF.

About this clone: An end of the junction differs from the germline gene, which may be a read error. The V and J genes are TRBV6-5 and TRBJ2-1, with D perhaps TRBD1 (6 bases). CDR3 length: 14 residues. CDR1 and CDR2 from the germline V gene are MNHEY and SVGAGI. CDR3 sequence reads: CASSHGGPGGGSVF. The CDR3 bases are TGTGCCAGCAGTCATGGGGGCCCGGGTGGCGGTTCGGTCTTC.

The chain combines TRBV28 with TRBJ2-7, with D perhaps matching TRBD2 (6 bases). The CDR3 extends over 16 amino acids. Per the germline V gene, CDR1 is MDHEN and CDR2 is SYDVKM. The V end lost 2 bases, the J end lost 7 bases, and 21 bases lay between the germline ends. CDR3 sequence (DNA): TGTGCCAGCAGTTTAGCCCGAGGCGGGGCAGCCCATGAGCAGTACTTC. Translating it yields CASSLARGGAAHEQYF.

The chain links TRBV5-4 to TRBJ1-1; 7 bases line up with TRBD1. The CDR3 length is 13 residues. Germline CDR1 and CDR2: SGHNT and YYREEE (reference sequence). Losses at the gene ends were 6 bases for V and 3 bases for J; bases not matched to a gene: 5. The CDR3 DNA follows: TGTGCCAGCAAACAGGGGCCTGACACTGAAGCTTTCTTT. Translating it yields CASKQGPDTEAFF.